This T cell receptor (beta chain) was found in a study of early T cells in non-severe SARS-CoV-2 infection (dated by TCRdb to the early 2020s). Regarding the study in general: Because TCR sequencing relied on bulk RNA taken from unsorted whole blood, pairing of alpha and beta chains was not possible. The paper's findings and limits, for the study overall: VDJdb matching was skewed toward anti-spike CD8 responses and likely underestimated virus-specific expansions by missing private and CD4 specificities.

The CDR3 spans 14 residues, from the cysteine through the phenylalanine. The read is trimmed to its CDR3 DNA, 42 bases read in frame from base 1. The germline V gene (reference sequence) specifies MNHEY as CDR1 and SMNVEV as CDR2. Between the V and J ends, shortened by 4 bases and 1 base respectively, the junction contains 9 bases. The method was 5' RACE. The sequencing machine was a NextSeq 500. In the TCR library protocol, unique molecular identifiers were attached to individual cDNA molecules to correct for PCR bias and sequencing error. Both TCR alpha and beta chains were sequenced, and tight co-correlation was observed between alpha and beta sequence abundances in each sample. For the original study's pipeline: Decombinator V4 was used to perform V gene, J gene and CDR3 annotation of TCR sequences. TCRs were defined as expanded if a significant change between any two time points was detected under a Poisson model with p below 0.0001. Abundances of TCRs were expressed as counts per million after normalisation to the total number of TCRs sequenced in each sample. MAIT TCRs were defined by TRAV1-2 paired with TRAJ12, TRAJ20 or TRAJ33, and iNKT TCRs by TRAV10 paired with TRAJ18. VDJdb, accessed on 1 November 2021, was searched for TCRs annotated for CMV, EBV and SARS-CoV-2, and TCRs annotated for more than one antigen were excluded. TCRdb reprocessing: public reads trimmed at Q25 with fastp, clones called with MiXCR, in-frame beta chains kept. Rows with a matching CDR3 protein are joined into one entry that keeps the most common DNA and genes. What appears here as the V and J calls and clone size reflects TCRdb's work, not the paper's. In all, the sample holds some 57,000 distinct CDR3 sequences, and roughly 12% of those were seen once. The ten largest account for 4.8% of the sample.

As for this clonotype: Its antigen specificity is not known. Base qualities are missing; no much larger clone stands one base away.

The study was a case-control design nested within a healthcare worker cohort in London, UK, with weekly nasopharyngeal swab PCR tests and blood sampling. Between 23 and 31 March 2020, the week of the UK lockdown, healthcare workers were enrolled and then followed up weekly for as long as 16 weeks. The rearrangement joined TRBV27 to TRBJ2-3; TRBD2 might be the D gene, on 6 matching bases. The material sequenced was whole blood. The sequence was collected from an adult who was a healthcare worker with PCR-confirmed SARS-CoV-2 infection or an uninfected control (not recorded which). This receptor carries the CDR3 CASSSPSGTDTQYF. The DNA sequence is TGTGCCAGCAGTTCTCCTAGCGGCACAGATACGCAGTATTTT.